In its sample, the clone carrying this T cell receptor (beta chain) was seen many times. This record comes from a study of low-dose radiotherapy and immunotherapy resistance in tumors. Trimming removed 0 bases from V and 4 bases from J, with 7 bases in between. This CDR3 has 13 residues. Germline-derived CDR1 and CDR2 are SGHRS and YFSETQ. First-strand cDNA used TRAV- and TRBV-specific primers, covering alpha and beta chains. Using a constant-region primer together with a V-primer adapter, TCRs were subjected to about 20 PCR cycles of amplification. TCRdb re-derived calls from the reads in MiXCR, one entry per CDR3 protein. The sample yields tens of thousands of distinct CDR3 sequences, 15% to 20% seen once. The time point is: before trial treatment.

Specimen: PBMCs, collected before treatment. This receptor was obtained from a male donor with prostate cancer. The rearrangement links TRBV5-1 to TRBJ1-2; no definite D call. CDR3 in DNA: TGCGCCAGCAGCTTGGGGGAGGGCTATGGCTACACCTTC. Translation: CASSLGEGYGYTF.